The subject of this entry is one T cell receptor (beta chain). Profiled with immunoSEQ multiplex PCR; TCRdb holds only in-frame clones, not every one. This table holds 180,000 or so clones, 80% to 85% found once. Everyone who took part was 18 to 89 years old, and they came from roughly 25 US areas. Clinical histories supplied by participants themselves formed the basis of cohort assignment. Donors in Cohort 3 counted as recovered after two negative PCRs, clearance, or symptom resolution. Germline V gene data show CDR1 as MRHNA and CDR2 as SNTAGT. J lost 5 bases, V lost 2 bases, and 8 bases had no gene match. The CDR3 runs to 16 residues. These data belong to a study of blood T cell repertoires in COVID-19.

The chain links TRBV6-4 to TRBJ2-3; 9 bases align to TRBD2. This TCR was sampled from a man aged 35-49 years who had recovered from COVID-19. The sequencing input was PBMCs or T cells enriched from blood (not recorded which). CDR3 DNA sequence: TGTGCCAGCAGTGACCGAGGCGGGGGGGCAGGAGATACGCAGTATTTT. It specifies CASSDRGGGAGDTQYF.